This TCR beta chain was obtained from a study of blood T cell repertoires in COVID-19. As handled by the study authors: Nucleated cell number was recorded as an estimate derived from reference gene primer amplification. Measured with immunoSEQ multiplex PCR; TCRdb has only the in-frame clones, and not every one. The DNA gave D and trimming, while V, J and clone size come from that table. In the table there are fewer than 200,000 clones, about nine tenths of which are singletons. Each participant's cohort was designated according to participant-reported clinical history. The germline gives CDR1 LNHNV, CDR2 YYDKDF (reference sequence). The V and J ends lost 0 bases and 8 bases, in that order; junction bases with no gene match: 7. CDR3 size: 15 residues.

This chain uses TRBV15 with TRBJ1-2; TRBD1 matches at 9 bases. The sequence was obtained from a young woman who had recovered from COVID-19. The sample comprised PBMCs or T cells enriched from blood (not recorded which). CDR3: CATSRDFDRGSGYTF. The CDR3, as DNA: TGTGCCACCAGCAGAGACTTCGACAGGGGGTCGGGCTACACCTTC.